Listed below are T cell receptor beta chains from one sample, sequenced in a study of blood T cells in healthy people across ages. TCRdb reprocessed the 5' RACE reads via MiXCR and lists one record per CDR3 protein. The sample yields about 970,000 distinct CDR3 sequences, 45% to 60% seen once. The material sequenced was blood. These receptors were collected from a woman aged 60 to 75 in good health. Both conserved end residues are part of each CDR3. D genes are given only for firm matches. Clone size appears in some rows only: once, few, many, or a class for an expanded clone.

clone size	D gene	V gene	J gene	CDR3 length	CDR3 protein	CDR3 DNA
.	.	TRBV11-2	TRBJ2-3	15	CASRPFGRLGDTQYF	TGTGCCAGCAGACCCTTTGGCAGGTTGGGAGATACGCAGTATTTT
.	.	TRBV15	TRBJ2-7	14	CATSRAAPLDEQYF	TGTGCCACCAGCAGAGCCGCCCCTTTGGACGAGCAGTACTTC
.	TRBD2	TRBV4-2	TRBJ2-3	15	CASRPAGLFTDTQYF	TGTGCCAGCAGACCAGCGGGACTTTTCACAGATACGCAGTATTTT
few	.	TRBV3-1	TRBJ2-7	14	CASSQEGRDPEQYF	TGTGCCAGCAGCCAAGAAGGCCGGGATCCCGAGCAGTACTTC
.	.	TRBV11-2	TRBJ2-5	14	CASSLGGVRETQYF	TGTGCCAGCAGCTTAGGGGGAGTGAGAGAGACCCAGTACTTC
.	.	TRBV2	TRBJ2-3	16	CASSERDGFSPDTQYF	TGTGCCAGCAGTGAACGGGACGGATTTTCACCAGATACGCAGTATTTT
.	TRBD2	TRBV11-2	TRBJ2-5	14	CASNQIAGEETQYF	TGTGCCAGCAACCAAATAGCGGGAGAGGAGACCCAGTACTTC
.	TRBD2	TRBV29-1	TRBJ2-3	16	CCVEGGLAGGSDTQYF	TGCTGCGTTGAAGGTGGACTAGCGGGAGGCTCAGATACGCAGTATTTT
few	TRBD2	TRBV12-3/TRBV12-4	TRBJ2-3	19	CASSLWGRLRLGGTDTQYF	TGTGCCAGCAGTTTATGGGGTAGGCTACGACTCGGGGGGACAGATACGCAGTATTTT
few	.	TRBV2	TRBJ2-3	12	CASSVRRDTQYF	TGTGCCAGCAGCGTCCGGCGCGATACGCAGTATTTT
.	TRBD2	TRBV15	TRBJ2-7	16	CATSSELAGAWYEQYF	TGTGCCACCAGCAGTGAACTAGCGGGGGCCTGGTACGAGCAGTACTTC
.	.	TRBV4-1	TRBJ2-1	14	CASSQDLARREQFF	TGCGCCAGCAGCCAAGATCTAGCCCGGCGGGAGCAGTTCTTC
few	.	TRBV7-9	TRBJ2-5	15	CASSPKSNHQETQYF	TGTGCCAGCAGCCCTAAGTCTAATCACCAAGAGACCCAGTACTTC
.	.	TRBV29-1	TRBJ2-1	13	CSTATRVDNEQFF	TGCAGCACCGCGACTAGAGTCGACAATGAGCAGTTCTTC
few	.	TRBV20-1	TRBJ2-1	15	CSARSLAGSGGEQFF	TGCAGTGCTAGAAGTCTAGCCGGTTCGGGGGGCGAGCAGTTCTTC
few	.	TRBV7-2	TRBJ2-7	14	CASSFSGPTYEQYF	TGTGCCAGCAGCTTTTCGGGCCCCACCTACGAGCAGTACTTC
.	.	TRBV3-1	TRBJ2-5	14	CASSREAYQETRYF	TGTGCCAGCAGCCGCGAAGCATACCAAGAGACCCGGTACTTC
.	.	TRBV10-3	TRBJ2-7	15	CAVSESSGEFYEQYF	TGTGCCGTCAGTGAGTCGTCGGGAGAGTTCTACGAGCAGTACTTC
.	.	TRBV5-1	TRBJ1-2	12	CASSFDGGGYTF	TGCGCCAGCAGCTTCGACGGGGGTGGCTACACCTTC
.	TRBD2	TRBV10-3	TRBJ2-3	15	CAISGASGSADTQYF	TGTGCCATCAGTGGTGCTAGCGGGAGTGCAGATACGCAGTATTTT
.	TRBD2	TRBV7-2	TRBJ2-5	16	CASSLGSTSTSGEQYF	TGTGCCAGCAGCTTAGGCTCGACTAGCACGTCGGGGGAGCAGTACTTC
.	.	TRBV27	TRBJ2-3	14	CASSSTDRRDTQYF	TGTGCCAGCAGTTCCACCGACAGACGGGATACGCAGTATTTT
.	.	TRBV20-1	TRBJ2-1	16	CSAGTGREDIYNEQFF	TGCAGTGCAGGGACAGGGCGGGAGGACATCTACAATGAGCAGTTCTTC